This is a list of T cell receptor beta chains from one sample in a study of blood T cell repertoires in COVID-19. The method was immunoSEQ multiplex PCR; TCRdb's version includes in-frame clones alone and lacks a portion of them. The data contain about 200,000 clones, roughly nine tenths of them seen just once; the ten biggest clones take up 0.78%. The sample consisted of peripheral blood. The receptors come from a woman aged 70 to 79 with acute or convalescent COVID-19. Both conserved end residues are part of each CDR3. Each record gives: clone size, J gene, D gene, V gene, CDR3 DNA, CDR3 protein. A D gene is named only where the DNA matches it firmly. Some rows mark clone size as missing; the rest say once, few, many or name a class of expanded clone.

few TRBJ2-7 TRBD2 TRBV7-8 TGTGCCAGCAGCTTAGAGGGCGGGACTAGCACCCCACCTTTC CASSLEGGTSTPPF
NA TRBJ1-6 NA TRBV28 TGTGCCAGCAGTTTACAGGGGCCGGATAATTCACCCCTCCACTTT CASSLQGPDNSPLHF
NA TRBJ2-2 NA TRBV7-3 TGTGCCAGCAGCTTATTAGGGAGCCAAGGTGGGGAGCTGTTTTTT CASSLLGSQGGELFF
NA TRBJ1-4 NA TRBV28 TGTGCCAGCAGTTTACCACAGGGTGGTAATGAAAAACTGTTTTTT CASSLPQGGNEKLFF
NA TRBJ1-2 TRBD1 TRBV28 TGTGCCAGCAGCCAGGGGGCCGGGAACTATGGCTACACCTTC CASSQGAGNYGYTF
NA TRBJ1-2 NA TRBV29-1 TGCAGCGTTAAGATCCTTATCCTAGCTAACTATGGCTACACCTTC CSVKILILANYGYTF
NA TRBJ2-3 NA TRBV5-1 TGCGCCAGCAGCTTCTTCGATACGCAGTATTTT CASSFFDTQYF
once TRBJ2-2 TRBD2 TRBV6-5 TGTGCCAGCAGTTACTACGGGAGGAGGGGCGGGGAGCTGTTTTTT CASSYYGRRGGELFF
once TRBJ2-1 NA TRBV2 TGTGCCAGCTCGGTAAACAATGAGCAGTTCTTC CASSVNNEQFF
NA TRBJ2-3 NA TRBV4-3 TGCGCCAGCAGCCAGCAAGTCGAGAGGGGGGATACGCAGTATTTT CASSQQVERGDTQYF
NA TRBJ2-1 TRBD1 TRBV2 TGTGCCAGCAGAGACAGGGGTGGGGTAGGTGAGCAGTTCTTC CASRDRGGVGEQFF
NA TRBJ2-1 NA TRBV4-3 TGCGCCAGCAGCCAAGATGGCCCCTCCTACAATGAGCAGTTCTTC CASSQDGPSYNEQFF
NA TRBJ2-1 TRBD2 TRBV11-2 TGTGCCAGCAGCTTGGGCGGGGGTTCGGGAAATGAGCAGTTCTTC CASSLGGGSGNEQFF
once TRBJ1-3 NA TRBV27 TGTGCCAGCAGTTTCCTGACCCACTGGGGGGGAGGAAACACCATATATTTT CASSFLTHWGGGNTIYF
NA TRBJ1-4 NA TRBV15 TGTGCCACCAGCAGAGATAGGTTGCAGGTTGAAAAACTGTTTTTT CATSRDRLQVEKLFF
NA TRBJ1-1 NA TRBV29-1 TGCAGCGTTGAACTTGTTTGGAACACTGAAGCTTTCTTT CSVELVWNTEAFF
NA TRBJ2-5 TRBD2 TRBV19 TGTGCCAGTAGTATCCTGGCGGCTAGCGGGAGTACGGAGACCCAGTACTTC CASSILAASGSTETQYF
NA TRBJ1-6 TRBD1 TRBV29-1 TGCAGCGCTTCGACAGGGGGCGCGTTTAATTCACCCCTCCACTTT CSASTGGAFNSPLHF
NA TRBJ2-1 NA TRBV5-1 TGCGCCAGCAGCTTGATTAGCCAAACCTACAATGAGCAGTTCTTC CASSLISQTYNEQFF
NA TRBJ1-2 TRBD1 TRBV5-1 TGCGCCAGCAGCTGGGGGACAGCGAACTATGGCTACACCTTC CASSWGTANYGYTF
NA TRBJ1-3 NA TRBV11-2 TGTGCCAGCAGCATTTCTGTCGGCTCTGGAAACACCATATATTTT CASSISVGSGNTIYF
NA TRBJ2-1 TRBD2 TRBV5-1 TGCGCCAGCAGCCCCTTGACTAGCGCAAATGAGCAGTTCTTC CASSPLTSANEQFF
NA TRBJ2-7 NA TRBV11-3 TGTGCCAGCAGCTTGGCGGCCTACGAGCAGTACTTC CASSLAAYEQYF
few TRBJ1-1 NA TRBV7-2 TGTGCCAGCAGGGGGGGACGGCTGAACACTGAAGCTTTCTTT CASRGGRLNTEAFF
NA TRBJ2-1 NA TRBV5-1 TGCGCCAGCAGCGAAACCGTCCCCAGCTCCTACAATGAGCAGTTCTTC CASSETVPSSYNEQFF
NA TRBJ2-3 NA TRBV6-4 TGTGCCAGCAGCCATAATCCCACCGGGACAGATACGCAGTATTTT CASSHNPTGTDTQYF
NA TRBJ2-7 TRBD2 TRBV6-5 TGTGCCAGCACCCGAGGAGCGGGGCGCTACGAGCAGTACTTC CASTRGAGRYEQYF
NA TRBJ2-2 NA TRBV6-2/TRBV6-3 TGTGCCAGCAGCTCAACCAGACAAGACCGATCCTCCGGGGAGCTGTTTTTT CASSSTRQDRSSGELFF
NA TRBJ2-7 NA TRBV11-3 TGTGCCAGCAGCGGGGACGGGAGCTCCTACGAGCAGTACTTC CASSGDGSSYEQYF
NA TRBJ1-1 NA TRBV12-3/TRBV12-4 TGTGCCAGCACCCCCGGTCCCATCACTGAAGCTTTCTTT CASTPGPITEAFF
NA TRBJ2-7 TRBD1 TRBV6-5 TGTGCCAGCAGAACCGGGACAGTTAAGGAGTACTTC CASRTGTVKEYF
NA TRBJ2-3 NA TRBV28 TGTGCCAGCAGTTCCCCGGGACGGGGACTCACAGATACGCAGTATTTT CASSSPGRGLTDTQYF
NA TRBJ2-3 NA TRBV7-7 TGTGCCAGCAGCAAGGGACTCCGAGGGGGCACAGATACGCAGTATTTT CASSKGLRGGTDTQYF
NA TRBJ2-1 TRBD2 TRBV11-2 TGTGCCAGCGGCATGAAGAGCGGGAGTATCGGCCATGAGCAGTTCTTC CASGMKSGSIGHEQFF
NA TRBJ1-1 NA TRBV5-6 TGTGCCAGCAGCCCGGGAGGGAGGGCCCCGAACACTGAAGCTTTCTTT CASSPGGRAPNTEAFF
NA TRBJ1-3 NA TRBV7-2 TGTGCCAGCCGGGAGGCATTACCTGGAAACACCATATATTTT CASREALPGNTIYF
NA TRBJ2-7 TRBD2 TRBV5-1 TGCGCCAGCAGCCCAAGGGAGGGAACCTACGAGCAGTACTTC CASSPREGTYEQYF
NA TRBJ2-1 NA TRBV6-1 TGTGCCAGCAGTGAAATACAGATCGGATGGAATGAGCAGTTCTTC CASSEIQIGWNEQFF
NA TRBJ1-5 TRBD1 TRBV6-1 TGTGCCAGCAGTGCTTTGAAAGGGGGACAGAGTAATCAGCCCCAGCATTTT CASSALKGGQSNQPQHF
NA TRBJ1-6 TRBD1 TRBV5-1 TGCGCCAGCAGCGAAGGGACAGGGGGTAATTCACCCCTCCACTTT CASSEGTGGNSPLHF
NA TRBJ1-5 NA TRBV3-1/TRBV3-2 TGTGCCAGCAGCGATGGACACAGCAATCAGCCCCAGCATTTT CASSDGHSNQPQHF
NA TRBJ1-6 TRBD1 TRBV29-1 TGCAGCGTTGCCGGACAGGGAGGGTCACCCCTCCACTTT CSVAGQGGSPLHF
NA TRBJ1-5 TRBD1 TRBV27 TGTGCCAGTCGACAGGGCTGGGGCCAGCCCCAGCATTTT CASRQGWGQPQHF
NA TRBJ2-3 NA TRBV6-5 TGTGCCACGCTAACCCGGCGGGGTCGGACAGATACGCAGTATTTT CATLTRRGRTDTQYF
NA TRBJ1-4 TRBD1 TRBV3-1/TRBV3-2 TGTGCCAGCAGCCAAGGGTCAGGGGGGATTGAAAAACTGTTTTTT CASSQGSGGIEKLFF
NA TRBJ2-7 TRBD2 TRBV4-1 TGCGCCAGCAGCCGTTCCTGGCGGGAGGCTTCCTACGAGCAGTACTTC CASSRSWREASYEQYF
NA TRBJ2-1 TRBD2 TRBV5-1 TGCGCCAGCAGCTTGGGCCTAGCGGGGGTCTACAATGAGCAGTTCTTC CASSLGLAGVYNEQFF
NA TRBJ2-7 TRBD1 TRBV2 TGTGCCAGCTCCGGGACAGGCCTCTACGAGCAGTACTTC CASSGTGLYEQYF
NA TRBJ1-1 TRBD1 TRBV6-6 TGTGCCAGCAGTTACGGGACAGGCATGAACACTGAAGCTTTCTTT CASSYGTGMNTEAFF
NA TRBJ2-1 NA TRBV5-8 TGTGCCAGCAGCTTCGGGGAGCTACTAAGCTCCTACAATGAGCAGTTCTTC CASSFGELLSSYNEQFF
once TRBJ1-1 TRBD1 TRBV27 TGTGCCAGCAGTTTATCGCCGGGACAGGGAACGACTGAAGCTTTCTTT CASSLSPGQGTTEAFF
few TRBJ1-6 NA TRBV3-1/TRBV3-2 TGTGCCAGCAGCCAAGATCTAGGGGCCGCCTATAATTCACCCCTCCACTTT CASSQDLGAAYNSPLHF
NA TRBJ1-6 TRBD1 TRBV19 TGTGCCAGTAGTCCAAACAGGGGAGAGAATTCACCCCTCCACTTT CASSPNRGENSPLHF
NA TRBJ1-2 NA TRBV24-1 TGTGCCACCAGTGACTGTCCGTCGAGGTATGGCTACACCTTC CATSDCPSRYGYTF
NA TRBJ2-1 TRBD2 TRBV3-1/TRBV3-2 TGTGCCAGCAGCCAAGATAGCGGGGGAAACAATGAGCAGTTCTTC CASSQDSGGNNEQFF
NA TRBJ2-3 TRBD2 TRBV28 TGTGCCAGCAGTTTTAGCGGGAGAACAAGAGATACGCAGTATTTT CASSFSGRTRDTQYF
NA TRBJ1-1 TRBD1 TRBV7-9 TGTGCCAGCAGCCCCCTAGGGGGCCTGGACACTGAAGCTTTCTTT CASSPLGGLDTEAFF
NA TRBJ1-5 TRBD1 TRBV19 TGTGCCAGTAGCGGAGTCGGACAGGCCCAGCATTTT CASSGVGQAQHF
NA TRBJ2-7 NA TRBV4-1 TGCGCCAGCAGCCAAGGCCCCCGGACTCCCAGCTCCTACGAGCAGTACTTC CASSQGPRTPSSYEQYF
once TRBJ2-5 TRBD1 TRBV29-1 TGCAGCGGAACAACAGGGGCCCGTGTGGAGACCCAGTACTTC CSGTTGARVETQYF